The next 28 T cell receptor beta chains were all read from a single sample in a study of blood T cell repertoires in COVID-19. The table came from immunoSEQ multiplex PCR; TCRdb's copy has only in-frame clones and leaves some out. The sample shows around 78,000 clones, around four fifths of them seen only once. Source material: peripheral blood. Source of these receptors: a human donor in a cohort sampled during active COVID-19.

This clone was seen many times. This chain uses TRBV7-9 with TRBJ2-2; the D gene is possibly TRBD1 (7 bases). The CDR3 covers 15 residues. Germline V gene lookup returns CDR1 SEHNR and CDR2 FQNEAQ (reference sequence). V was clipped by 4 bases and J by 1 base, with 10 bases between them. CDR3 residues: CASSSQGGNTGELFF. The CDR3 coding sequence is TGTGCCAGCAGCTCGCAGGGGGGGAACACCGGGGAGCTGTTTTTT.

This chain links TRBV24-1 with TRBJ2-7, with TRBD2 matching over 12 bases. V dropped 4 bases and J dropped 4; count of bases not matched to a gene: 4. The CDR3 contains 15 residues. Germline values: CDR1 KGHDR, CDR2 SFDVKD. DNA of the CDR3: TGTGCCACCAGTGACCCGACTAGCGGGGGATACGAGCAGTACTTC. It yields the protein CATSDPTSGGYEQYF.

This chain joins TRBV7-8 and TRBJ1-5; TRBD1 aligns across 8 bases. CDR3 length: 15 residues. Germline CDR1 reads SGHVS; CDR2 reads FQNEAQ. V trimming: 4 bases; J trimming: 2 bases; junction bases outside the gene matches: 4. Here the CDR3 DNA reads TGTGCCAGCAGCTCACAGGGGGGTCGCAATCAGCCCCAGCATTTT. Protein: CASSSQGGRNQPQHF.

The rearrangement joins TRBV2 to TRBJ1-5, with unresolved D. CDR3 length: 14 residues. Trimming pared 5 bases from V and 2 bases from J, leaving 10 bases between. Germline CDR1 and CDR2: SNHLY and FYNNEI. The CDR3 region is CASSPGMGNQPQHF. The DNA of the CDR3 is TGTGCCAGCAGTCCGGGGATGGGCAATCAGCCCCAGCATTTT.

This rearrangement joins TRBV6-5 to TRBJ2-7; D might be TRBD2 (6 bases). The germline V and J ends were trimmed by 0 bases and 11 bases, with 14 bases remaining between them. The CDR3 length is 13 residues. The germline CDR1 and CDR2 sequences are MNHEY and SVGAGI. This chain's CDR3 is CASSYSTEGKKYF. The CDR3 DNA reads TGTGCCAGCAGTTACTCGACGGAGGGGAAGAAGTACTTC.

The chain couples TRBV25-1 to TRBJ2-3, with D possibly TRBD1 on 5 matching bases. Trimming took off 4 bases at V and 4 bases at J, with 15 bases between the two ends. The CDR3 runs to 15 residues. Germline assignment: CDR1 MGHDK and CDR2 SYGVNS. In DNA form, the CDR3 reads TGTGCCAGCAGTGTAGCAGGGTCGATCCCAGATACGCAGTATTTT. It translates to CASSVAGSIPDTQYF.

The DNA for the CDR3 is TGTGCCAGCAGCTTTACAGGGGGCGGTTACGAGCAGTACTTC. Its protein is CASSFTGGGYEQYF. The rearrangement links TRBV7-2 to TRBJ2-7, with 9 bases identical to TRBD1. From germline, CDR1 is SGHTA and CDR2 FQGNSA. Trimming at V came to 3 bases and at J to 4 bases, leaving 4 bases not matched to a gene. This CDR3 region has 14 residues.

This chain connects TRBV6-6 to TRBJ1-4; the match to TRBD1 covers 8 bases. This CDR3 spans 17 amino acids. Germline V gives CDR1 MNHNY, CDR2 SVGAGI (reference sequence). V lost 5 bases and J lost 4; bases outside the gene matches: 12. DNA for the CDR3: TGTGCCAGCAGTCAGCCCGCCCGACAGGGGCTTAATGAAAAACTGTTTTTT. This codes for CASSQPARQGLNEKLFF.

This clone was counted a single time. The chain is built from TRBV6-5 and TRBJ2-7; 7 bases line up with TRBD1. The V gene's germline CDR1 is MNHEY and CDR2 SVGAGI. The CDR3 loop spans 14 amino acids. V trimming: 4 bases; J trimming: 3 bases; junction bases outside the gene matches: 6. This chain's CDR3 is CASSFPGQNYEQYF. The CDR3 bases are TGTGCCAGCAGTTTTCCGGGACAGAACTACGAGCAGTACTTC.

This chain uses TRBV7-3 with TRBJ2-5; 9 bases match TRBD1. The V and J ends lost 4 bases and 5 bases, in that order; junction bases with no gene match: 8. CDR1 and CDR2 from the germline V gene are SGHTA and FQGTGA. The CDR3 length is 15 residues. DNA for the CDR3: TGTGCCAGCAGCTCCGGACAGGGGATGGGGGAGACCCAGTACTTC. The encoded protein is CASSSGQGMGETQYF. The variable domain in full, completed from reference TRBV7-3 and TRBJ2-5, reads GAGVSQTPSNKVTEKGKYVELRCDPISGHTALYWYRQSLGQGPEFLIYFQGTGAADDSGLPNDRFFAVRPEGSVSTLKIQRTERGDSAVYLCASSSGQGMGETQYFGPGTRLLVL.

The chain combines TRBV2 with TRBJ1-5; possibly TRBD1 for D (5 bases). Trimming left V 5 bases short and J 3 bases short, with 8 bases between. CDR3 size: 13 residues. Germline assignment: CDR1 SNHLY and CDR2 FYNNEI. The CDR3 DNA sequence: TGTGCCAGCAGTAGACAGCTCAATCAGCCCCAGCATTTT. It translates to CASSRQLNQPQHF.

J is TRBJ1-1 and V is TRBV29-1; possibly TRBD1 for D (5 bases). Germline loops: CDR1 SQVTM, CDR2 ANQGSEA. V lost 5 bases and J lost 4, with 17 bases in between. This CDR3 is built from 14 residues. The CDR3 nucleotides read TGCAGCGTTATCAGGGTGGATGAGAGCACTGAAGCTTTCTTT. It codes for CSVIRVDESTEAFF.

This clone was counted a few times. The chain uses TRBV18 and TRBJ2-1, with D perhaps TRBD1 (6 bases). Trimming took 2 bases from V and 6 from J, leaving 17 bases between them. This CDR3 region has 16 residues. The germline CDR1 and CDR2 sequences are KGHSH and LQKENI. The chain's CDR3 is CASSPSPTGSSNEQFF. The CDR3 DNA follows: TGTGCCAGCTCACCATCCCCGACAGGATCATCCAATGAGCAGTTCTTC. The whole variable domain, remainder taken from reference TRBV18 and TRBJ2-1, is NAGVMQNPRHLVRRRGQEARLRCSPMKGHSHVYWYRQLPEEGLKFMVYLQKENIIDESGMPKERFSAEFPKEGPSILRIQQVVRGDSAAYFCASSPSPTGSSNEQFFGPGTRLTVL.

A single count supports this clone. This chain links TRBV10-3 with TRBJ1-1; D gene unclear. V shed 8 bases and J shed 6 bases, with 10 bases lying between them. Germline-derived CDR1 and CDR2 are ENHRY and SYGVKD. CDR3 length equals 11 residues. The CDR3 reads CAIRGGSEAFF. CDR3 nucleotide sequence: TGTGCCATCCGTGGCGGGTCTGAAGCTTTCTTT.

CDR3 bases: TGCGCCAGCAGCTTGGGGACAGGGGACTCCTACGAGCAGTACTTC. This translates into CASSLGTGDSYEQYF. V gene TRBV5-1 combines with J gene TRBJ2-7; 9 bases align to TRBD1. The V gene's germline CDR1 is SGHRS and CDR2 YFSETQ. The CDR3 consists of 15 residues. V dropped 0 bases and J dropped 0; count of bases not matched to a gene: 1.

The chain combines TRBV5-1 with TRBJ2-7; TRBD1 matches at 7 bases. This CDR3 has 14 amino acids. Losses at the gene ends were 0 bases for V and 1 base for J; bases not matched to a gene: 1. Germline V gives CDR1 SGHRS, CDR2 YFSETQ. CDR3: CASSLEGQSYEQYF. In DNA form, the CDR3 reads TGCGCCAGCAGCTTGGAGGGACAGTCCTACGAGCAGTACTTC.

The rearrangement links TRBV6-6 to TRBJ2-1; D not resolved. Trimming took 7 bases from V and 6 from J, leaving 7 bases between them. Germline CDR1 and CDR2: MNHNY and SVGAGI (reference sequence). This CDR3 is built from 11 residues. CDR3 in amino acids: CASTSFNEQFF. In DNA form, the CDR3 reads TGTGCCAGCACCTCTTTCAATGAGCAGTTCTTC.

Here the CDR3 reads CASSQGGLGRAGYTF. The CDR3 DNA is TGTGCCAGCAGCCAAGGGGGACTCGGGAGGGCTGGCTACACCTTC. The gene calls are TRBV4-2 and TRBJ1-2, with a weak D call TRBD1 (5 bases). Germline-derived CDR1 and CDR2 are LGHNA and YNFKEQ. Trimming removed 1 base from V and 7 bases from J, with 16 bases in between. This CDR3 has 15 residues.

The V gene is TRBV27, the J gene TRBJ1-6, with D unclear. This CDR3 has 13 residues. Germline V gene sequence: CDR1 MNHEY, CDR2 SMNVEV (reference sequence). Trimming stripped 5 bases from V and 5 bases from J, with 7 bases between. The CDR3: CASSTGHNSPLHF. The CDR3 region has the DNA TGTGCCAGCAGTACGGGTCATAATTCACCCCTCCACTTT.

In nucleotides, the CDR3 is TGTGCCAGCAGCCCGCGTAGTTCTGGGGACAGCAGCACAGATACGCAGTATTTT. Translation gives CASSPRSSGDSSTDTQYF. V and J are TRBV9 and TRBJ2-3, with TRBD1 matching over 7 bases. CDR3 length: 18 residues. V was clipped by 4 bases and J by 0 bases; unmatched bases: 14. The germline V gene has CDR1 SGDLS and CDR2 YYNGEE.

This clone was observed a handful of times. This chain links TRBV19 with TRBJ2-7; TRBD2 might be the D (5 bases). V gave up 10 bases and J gave up 3 bases, with 16 bases separating them. Germline CDR1 LNHDA, CDR2 SQIVND (reference sequence). The CDR3 is 13 amino acids. Here the CDR3 DNA reads TGTGCCACCTCCCCCGGACTCCTCTACGAGCAGTACTTC. It specifies CATSPGLLYEQYF.

This clone has only a few counts. The CDR3 DNA follows: TGTGCCAGTAGGGCTCACGGCTACACCTTC. Translating it yields CASRAHGYTF. The chain is built from TRBV19 and TRBJ1-2; D unclear. CDR3 length equals 10 residues. Trimming pared 6 bases from V and 8 bases from J, leaving 7 bases between. CDR1 is LNHDA and CDR2 is SQIVND in the germline V gene (reference sequence).

V usage is TRBV4-1 and J usage is TRBJ2-7; maybe TRBD2 (6 bases). This CDR3 comprises 13 residues. The germline V gene encodes CDR1 MGHRA and CDR2 YSYEKL. V lost 0 bases, J lost 7 bases, and 10 bases lay in between. The CDR3 is CASSQDWGLEQYF. The CDR3 DNA sequence: TGCGCCAGCAGCCAAGATTGGGGACTTGAGCAGTACTTC.

The rearrangement links TRBV7-2 to TRBJ2-5, with 15 bases lining up with TRBD2. Looked up from germline, CDR1 is SGHTA and CDR2 is FQGNSA. J gave up 5 bases and V 6 bases, and 4 bases lay outside the gene matches. This CDR3 is 15 amino acids long. CDR3 sequence (DNA): TGTGCCAGCAGAAAAGGGACTAGCGGGGGGGAGACCCAGTACTTC. Translating gives CASRKGTSGGETQYF.

This clone has only one observation. The CDR3 here is CASRSFFGLRADTQYF. CDR3 sequence (DNA): TGCGCCAGCAGATCATTTTTCGGTCTTCGGGCAGATACGCAGTATTTT. V is TRBV5-1 and J is TRBJ2-3; no reliable D call. The V end was cut by 5 bases, the J end by 4 bases, with 20 bases between. This CDR3 region has 16 residues. Germline lookup yields CDR1 SGHRS and CDR2 YFSETQ. The complete variable domain, with remaining parts taken from reference TRBV5-1 and TRBJ2-3, reads KAGVTQTPRYLIKTRGQQVTLSCSPISGHRSVSWYQQTPGQGLQFLFEYFSETQRNKGNFPGRFSGRQFSNSRSEMNVSTLELGDSALYLCASRSFFGLRADTQYFGPGTRLTVL.

The V call is TRBV2, the J call TRBJ2-7, with a weak D call TRBD2 (6 bases). V was trimmed by 8 bases and J by 5 bases, leaving 13 bases between them. The CDR3 consists of 12 residues. CDR1 and CDR2 from the germline V gene are SNHLY and FYNNEI. CDR3 bases: TGTGCCAGCGGACTACTCCCAGACGAGCAGTACTTC. It translates to CASGLLPDEQYF. The full variable domain, rest sourced from reference TRBV2 and TRBJ2-7, is EPEVTQTPSHQVTQMGQEVILRCVPISNHLYFYWYRQILGQKVEFLVSFYNNEISEKSEIFDDQFSVERPDGSNFTLKIRSTKLEDSAMYFCASGLLPDEQYFGPGTRLTVT.

The genes are TRBV30 and TRBJ1-4, with D perhaps TRBD1 (5 bases). CDR1 GTSNPN and CDR2 SVGIG come from the germline V gene (reference sequence). V lost 5 bases and J lost 14, with 15 bases in between. This CDR3 spans 11 amino acids. CDR3 amino acids: CAWGDSPLLFF. CDR3 in DNA: TGTGCCTGGGGAGACAGTCCCCTTCTGTTTTTT. Complete variable domain (other parts from reference TRBV30 and TRBJ1-4): SQTIHQWPATLVQPVGSPLSLECTVEGTSNPNLYWYRQAAGRGLQLLFYSVGIGQISSEVPQNLSASRPQDRQFILSSKKLLLSDSGFYLCAWGDSPLLFFGSGTQLSVL.

The chain recombines TRBV28 with TRBJ1-5; 11 bases line up with TRBD1. The CDR3 consists of 16 residues. CDR1 and CDR2 from the germline V gene are MDHEN and SYDVKM. The ends lost 5 bases at V and 3 bases at J; junction bases unmatched: 6. The CDR3 here is CASSLRGQGANQPQHF. DNA for the CDR3: TGTGCCAGCAGTCTACGTGGACAGGGGGCCAATCAGCCCCAGCATTTT. Based on the CDR3 plus reference TRBV28 and TRBJ1-5, the full variable domain is DVKVTQSSRYLVKRTGEKVFLECVQDMDHENMFWYRQDPGLGLRLIYFSYDVKMKEKGDIPEGYSVSREKKERFSLILESASTNQTSMYLCASSLRGQGANQPQHFGDGTRLSIL.